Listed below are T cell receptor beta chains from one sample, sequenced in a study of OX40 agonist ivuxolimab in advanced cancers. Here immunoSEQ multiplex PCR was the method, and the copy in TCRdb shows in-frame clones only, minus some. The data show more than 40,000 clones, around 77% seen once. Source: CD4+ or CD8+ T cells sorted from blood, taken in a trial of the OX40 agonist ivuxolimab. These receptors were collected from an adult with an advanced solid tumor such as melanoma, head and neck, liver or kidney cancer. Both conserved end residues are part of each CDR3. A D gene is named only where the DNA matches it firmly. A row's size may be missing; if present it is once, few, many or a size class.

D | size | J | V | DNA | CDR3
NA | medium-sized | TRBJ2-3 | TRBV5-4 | TGTGCCAGCAGAAGCAGAGCCACAGATACGCAGTATTTT | CASRSRATDTQYF
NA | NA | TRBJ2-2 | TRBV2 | TGTGCCAGCAGTGAAGCTAGCTTGAACACCGGGGAGCTGTTTTTT | CASSEASLNTGELFF
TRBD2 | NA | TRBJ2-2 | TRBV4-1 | TGCGCCAGCAGCCAAGTCTTGGCTAGCGGGAGGGCCAGGAGCACCGGGGAGCTGTTTTTT | CASSQVLASGRARSTGELFF
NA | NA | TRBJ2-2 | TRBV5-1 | TGCGCCAGCAGCCCGGCCCCACCTATCGGGGAGCTGTTTTTT | CASSPAPPIGELFF
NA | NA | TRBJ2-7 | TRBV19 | TGTGCCAGTAGTGATCAGTCTATGGTGCAGTACTTC | CASSDQSMVQYF
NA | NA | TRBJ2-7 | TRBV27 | TGTGCCAGCAGTTCGCGCGGAACACGTTACGAGCAGTACTTC | CASSSRGTRYEQYF
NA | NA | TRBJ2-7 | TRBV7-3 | TGTGCCAGCAGCCTCCAAGGAGGTAGCTCCTACGAGCAGTACTTC | CASSLQGGSSYEQYF
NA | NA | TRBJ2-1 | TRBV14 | TGTGCCAGCAGCCTTCCGGGGGGCCCGAGACGTGAGCAGTTCTTC | CASSLPGGPRREQFF
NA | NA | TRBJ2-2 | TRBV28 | TGTGCCAGCAGTTCATCTGGGGGCAGGACCGGGGAGCTGTTTTTT | CASSSSGGRTGELFF
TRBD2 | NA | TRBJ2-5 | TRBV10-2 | TGCGCCAGCAGGTCACTAGCGGGAGTAGAGACCCAGTACTTC | CASRSLAGVETQYF
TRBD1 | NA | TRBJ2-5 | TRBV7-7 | TGTGCTAGCAGCCATGATACAGGGGGCCGGAAGACCCAGTACTTC | CASSHDTGGRKTQYF
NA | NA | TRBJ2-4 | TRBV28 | TGTGCCAGCAGTTTAGACCAAGCCAAAAACATTCAGTACTTC | CASSLDQAKNIQYF
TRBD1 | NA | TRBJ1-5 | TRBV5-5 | TGTGCCAGCAGCATTGCAAGCACCGGGACAGGAGCATGGCCCCAGCATTTT | CASSIASTGTGAWPQHF
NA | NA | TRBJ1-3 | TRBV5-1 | TGCGCCAGCAGCCGTGGGGACACCATATATTTT | CASSRGDTIYF
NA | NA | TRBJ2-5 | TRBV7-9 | TGTGCCAGCAGCTTAAAGCGGTCTGGGGAGACCCAGTACTTC | CASSLKRSGETQYF
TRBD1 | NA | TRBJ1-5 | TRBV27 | TGTGCCAGCAGTTTATCGTTTTTCAGGGGGCATCAGCCCCAGCATTTT | CASSLSFFRGHQPQHF
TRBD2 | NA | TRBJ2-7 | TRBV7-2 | TGTGCCAGCAGCTTACCTTGGAGCGGGAGGTCCTACGAGCAGTACTTC | CASSLPWSGRSYEQYF
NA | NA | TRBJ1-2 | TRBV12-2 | TGTGCAAGTCGCCCCGGGACGGAAAAGAGCTATGGCTACACCTTC | CASRPGTEKSYGYTF
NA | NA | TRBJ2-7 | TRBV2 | TGTGCCAGCGGGACTCTTCTCTCCTACGAGCAGTACTTC | CASGTLLSYEQYF
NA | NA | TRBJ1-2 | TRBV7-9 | TGTGCCAGCAGCTTCCTCGGGCAGGGCGCCTATGGCTACACCTTC | CASSFLGQGAYGYTF
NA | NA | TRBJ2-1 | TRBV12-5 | TGTGCTAGTGGTTTGGGTTCCGGGGGAACCGACTCGGAGCAGTTCTTC | CASGLGSGGTDSEQFF
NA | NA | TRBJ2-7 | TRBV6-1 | TGTGCCATCAGTGAGCCCGGCAAGGGGTCCTCCTACGAGCAGTACTTC | CAISEPGKGSSYEQYF
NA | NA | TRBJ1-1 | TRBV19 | TGTGCCAGTAGTATGAAGGGGGACACTGAAGCTTTCTTT | CASSMKGDTEAFF
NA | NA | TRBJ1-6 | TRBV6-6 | TGTGCCAGCAGTACCATTAGGGATTCACCCCTCCACTTT | CASSTIRDSPLHF
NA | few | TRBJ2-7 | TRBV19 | TGTGCCAGTACGGCCGGGCAGTCCTACGAGCAGTACTTC | CASTAGQSYEQYF
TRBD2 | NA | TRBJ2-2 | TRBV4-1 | TGCGCCAGCAGACGGGAGGGGAGCACCGGGGAGCTGTTTTTT | CASRREGSTGELFF
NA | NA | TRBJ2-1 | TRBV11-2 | TGTGCCAGCAGCTTAGATGTTAAATACAATGAGCAGTTCTTC | CASSLDVKYNEQFF
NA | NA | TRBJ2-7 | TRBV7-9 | TGTGCCAGCAGCGGATTGGGGGGTGGAGCGGTCGAGCAGTACTTC | CASSGLGGGAVEQYF
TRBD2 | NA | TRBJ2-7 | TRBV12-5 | TGTGCTAGTGGTAGACCGGGACTAGCTCAAGAGCAGTACTTC | CASGRPGLAQEQYF
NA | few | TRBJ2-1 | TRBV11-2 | TGTGCCAGCAGTAGACTTGAGGAAAATGAGCAGTTCTTC | CASSRLEENEQFF
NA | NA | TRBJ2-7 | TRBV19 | TGTGCCAGTAGTAACCCCCGGGTCTACTACGAGCAGTACTTC | CASSNPRVYYEQYF
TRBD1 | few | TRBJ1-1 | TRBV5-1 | TGCGCCAGCAGCTTGGGGACAGGGGTGGCCACTGAAGCTTTCTTT | CASSLGTGVATEAFF
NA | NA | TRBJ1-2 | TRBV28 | TGTGCCAGCAGTTCAACCTCAAGGGCCCCCTCACGCGGCTACACCTTC | CASSSTSRAPSRGYTF
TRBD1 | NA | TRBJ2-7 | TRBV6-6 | TGTGCCAGCAGTGGAAGGGACAGCTACGAGCAGTACTTC | CASSGRDSYEQYF
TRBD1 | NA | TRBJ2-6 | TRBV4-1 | TGCGCCAGCAGCCGGACTCAGACAGGGGCGCGCTCTGGGGCCAACGTCCTGACTTTC | CASSRTQTGARSGANVLTF
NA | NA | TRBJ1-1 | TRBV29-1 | TGCAGTTTTTCCCTTGGCCTGAACACTGAAGCTTTCTTT | CSFSLGLNTEAFF
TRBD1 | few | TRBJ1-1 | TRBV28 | TGTGCCAGCAGATACCTTTCCGGGACAGGTGGGGGGAACACTGAAGCTTTCTTT | CASRYLSGTGGGNTEAFF
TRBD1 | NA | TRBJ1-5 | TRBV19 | TGTGCCAGTACCAGCCGGGACAGGGAGTTGCCCCAGCATTTT | CASTSRDRELPQHF
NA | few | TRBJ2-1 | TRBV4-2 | TGTGCCAGCAGCCAAGAGGGGCAGGGGGGATATCGGGAGCAGTTCTTC | CASSQEGQGGYREQFF
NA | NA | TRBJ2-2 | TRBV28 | TGTGCCAGCAGTTTTCCCCGATCGACGAACACCGGGGAGCTGTTTTTT | CASSFPRSTNTGELFF
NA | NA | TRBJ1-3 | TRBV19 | TGTGCCAGTAGTTATAACCGAAACACCATATATTTT | CASSYNRNTIYF
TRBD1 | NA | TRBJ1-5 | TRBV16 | TGTGCCAGCAGCCTTGTGGTTTCAGGGGGCCTGCTGTCTCAGCCCCAGCATTTT | CASSLVVSGGLLSQPQHF
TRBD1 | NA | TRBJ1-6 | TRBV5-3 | TGTGCCAGAAGCTTGGCCGGGACAGGGGGCGCGACCTATAATTCACCCCTCCACTTT | CARSLAGTGGATYNSPLHF
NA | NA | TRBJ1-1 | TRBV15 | TGTGCCACCAGCAGAGATTCCGGGGGTGTGAACACTGAAGCTTTCTTT | CATSRDSGGVNTEAFF
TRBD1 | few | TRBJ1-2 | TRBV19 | TGTGCCAGTAGTCCCTCAGGGGGCCCTGGCTACACCTTC | CASSPSGGPGYTF
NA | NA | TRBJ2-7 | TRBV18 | TGTGCCAGCTCACCAATGGCTGGGCAGCGCCTAAGCTCCTACGAGCAGTACTTC | CASSPMAGQRLSSYEQYF
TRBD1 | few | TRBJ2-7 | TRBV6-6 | TGTGCCAGCAGTTACACCCTCGGACAGGGCATCTACGAGCAGTACTTC | CASSYTLGQGIYEQYF
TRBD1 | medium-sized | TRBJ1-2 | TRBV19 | TGTGCCAGTAGTAGGCGACAGGGTGGTAGGGGCTACACCTTC | CASSRRQGGRGYTF